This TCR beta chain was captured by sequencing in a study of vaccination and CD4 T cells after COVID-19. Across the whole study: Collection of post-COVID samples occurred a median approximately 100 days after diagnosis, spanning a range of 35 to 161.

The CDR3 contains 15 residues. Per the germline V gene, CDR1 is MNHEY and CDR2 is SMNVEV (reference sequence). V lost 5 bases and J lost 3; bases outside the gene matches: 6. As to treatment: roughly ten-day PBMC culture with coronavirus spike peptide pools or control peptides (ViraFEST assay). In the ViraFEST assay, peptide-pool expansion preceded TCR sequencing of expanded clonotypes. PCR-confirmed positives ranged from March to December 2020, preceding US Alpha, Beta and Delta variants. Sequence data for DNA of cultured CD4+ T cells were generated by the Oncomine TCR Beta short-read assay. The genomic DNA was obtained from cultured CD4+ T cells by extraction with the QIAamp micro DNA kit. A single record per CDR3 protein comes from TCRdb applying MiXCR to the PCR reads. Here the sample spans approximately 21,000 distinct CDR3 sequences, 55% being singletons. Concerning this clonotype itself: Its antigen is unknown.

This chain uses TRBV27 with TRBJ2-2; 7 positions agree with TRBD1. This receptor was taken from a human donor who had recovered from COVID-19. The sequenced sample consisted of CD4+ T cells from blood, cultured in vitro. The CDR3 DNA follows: TGTGCCAGCAGTCCTGGGGACAGATACACCGGGGAGCTGTTTTTT. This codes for CASSPGDRYTGELFF.